This T cell receptor beta chain was identified during a study of T cells in Graves' hyperthyroidism and ophthalmopathy. Study context: Peripheral blood draws took place at initial diagnosis, ahead of any treatment. Regarding the study as a whole: Among clonotypes expanded in thyroid above 0.001, most were also found in blood.

Germline CDR1 SGHRS, CDR2 YFSETQ. V dropped 4 bases and J dropped 3 bases, with 13 bases sitting between them. The CDR3 covers 14 residues. Diagnosing involved the use of clinical symptoms, serum thyroxine and TRAb, thyroid ultrasound and orbital computed tomography. Each 10 ml fresh peripheral blood draw supplied the PBMCs. This clonotype was observed a few times. Antigen unknown. TCR beta CDR3 regions were amplified from RNA. HTBI primers were employed in a first-round RT-PCR of the TCR CDR3. Each CDR3 protein gets one entry after TCRdb re-called the multiplex PCR reads with MiXCR. The sample carries roughly 510,000 distinct CDR3 sequences, roughly 20% recorded once.

This sequence joins TRBV5-1 and TRBJ1-1; D unresolved. This receptor was taken from a man aged 18 to 35 with Graves' hyperthyroidism. The sample was blood. Here the CDR3 DNA reads TGCGCCAGCAGCCCGACGGAGATGTACACTGAAGCTTTCTTT. Protein: CASSPTEMYTEAFF.